The 32 T cell receptor beta chains given below trace back to one sample, sequenced in a study of metastatic and nonmetastatic thyroid tumors (dated by TCRdb to 2019 to 2021). No patient had received any treatment before thyroid surgery. The method was PCR. Instrument on record: Illumina HiSeq 4000. In TCRdb, the public reads were trimmed at Q25 with fastp and aligned with MiXCR, with productive beta chains retained. Across this sample there are 11,000 to 15,000 clones, with about 27% seen only once. Jointly, the top ten make up around 21% of the sample. Sequenced input: tumor tissue. These receptors were collected from a female donor with papillary thyroid cancer or a benign thyroid nodule (not recorded which). Some clones in this sample may be carry-over from other donors' samples.

This clone was seen repeatedly, ten times or more. It may be a read error: a sequence one base away is much more abundant. Distinct nucleotide sequences in the sample also encode this CDR3. The V gene is TRBV20-1, the J gene TRBJ1-5; perhaps TRBD1 as D (6 bases). Trimming pared 3 bases from V and 3 bases from J, leaving 12 bases between. CDR1 is DFQATT, CDR2 SNEGSKA, per germline (reference sequence). There are 14 residues in the CDR3. For the CDR3, the DNA is TGCAGTGCTAGGCAGGGGAGGTCCAATCAGCCCCAGCATTTT. Its protein product is CSARQGRSNQPQHF.

This clone is a singleton in its sample. This chain links TRBV13 with TRBJ2-5; D gene uncertain. This CDR3 is built from 13 residues. The germline V and J ends were trimmed by 5 bases and 8 bases, with 15 bases remaining between them. Germline assignment: CDR1 PRHDT and CDR2 FYEKMQ (reference sequence). The CDR3 region has the DNA TGTGCCAGCAGCCCCCAGTGGTCCGATACCCAGTACTTC. Translating gives CASSPQWSDTQYF. The entire variable domain, with the rest obtained from reference TRBV13 and TRBJ2-5, is as follows: AAGVIQSPRHLIKEKRETATLKCYPIPRHDTVYWYQQGPGQDPQFLISFYEKMQSDKGSIPDRFSAQQFSDYHSELNMSSLELGDSALYFCASSPQWSDTQYFGPGTRLLVL.

The rearrangement joins TRBV7-2 to TRBJ2-7, with D unresolved. Germline V gene sequence: CDR1 SGHTA, CDR2 FQGNSA. The length of the CDR3 is 15 residues. The V end lost 5 bases, the J end lost 0 bases, and 14 bases lay between the germline ends. CDR3 DNA: TGTGCCAGCAGCCCAAAAGGTCCCTCCTCCTACGAGCAGTACTTC. Protein sequence: CASSPKGPSSYEQYF.

This clone is large by share. The rearrangement joins TRBV28 to TRBJ2-3; D unresolved. This CDR3 is built from 13 residues. V was shortened by 6 bases and J by 2 bases, with 9 bases between the two germline ends. Germline CDR1 is MDHEN and CDR2 is SYDVKM. This chain's CDR3 is CASSRSNTDTQYF. In DNA form, the CDR3 reads TGTGCCAGCAGCCGGTCAAACACAGATACGCAGTATTTT. Full variable domain (missing parts from reference TRBV28 and TRBJ2-3): DVKVTQSSRYLVKRTGEKVFLECVQDMDHENMFWYRQDPGLGLRLIYFSYDVKMKEKGDIPEGYSVSREKKERFSLILESASTNQTSMYLCASSRSNTDTQYFGPGTRLTVL.

This clone came up many times. This rearrangement joins TRBV2 to TRBJ2-7, with TRBD2 matching over 8 bases. This CDR3 region has 14 residues. CDR1 is SNHLY, CDR2 FYNNEI, per germline. J gave up 6 bases and V 3 bases, and 7 bases lay outside the gene matches. The CDR3 here is CASSDSGGGLEQYF. CDR3 coding DNA: TGTGCCAGCAGTGATTCGGGGGGGGGACTCGAGCAGTACTTC.

This clone was recorded a few times. V is TRBV6-1 and J is TRBJ2-7; TRBD1 is a possible D gene (5 bases). V lost 2 bases and J lost 2, with 10 bases in between. This CDR3 is 14 amino acids long. The germline V gene encodes CDR1 MNHNS and CDR2 SASEGT. CDR3 loop: CASSELGVAYEQYF. The DNA for the CDR3 is TGTGCCAGCAGTGAATTAGGGGTTGCCTACGAGCAGTACTTC.

The chain carries TRBV5-1 and TRBJ1-2; no reliable D call. V lost 1 base and J lost 2, with 6 bases in between. Germline values: CDR1 SGHRS, CDR2 YFSETQ. The CDR3 covers 13 residues. The CDR3 DNA is TGCGCCAGCAGCTTGCCGGGAAACTATGGCTACACCTTC. As protein: CASSLPGNYGYTF.

This chain connects TRBV4-3 to TRBJ2-7; 9 positions match TRBD2. From germline, CDR1 is LGHNA and CDR2 YSLEER. V lost 1 base and J lost 3; bases outside the gene matches: 4. This CDR3 has 15 residues. The CDR3 bases are TGCGCCAGCAGCCAAGGGACTAGCGACTACTACGAGCAGTACTTC. Protein sequence: CASSQGTSDYYEQYF.

This clone came up many times. The V call is TRBV19, the J call TRBJ1-5; D unclear. Germline V CDR1 and CDR2: LNHDA, SQIVND (reference sequence). The CDR3 runs to 16 residues. With 4 bases removed from V and 1 base from J, the gap between germline ends came to 14 bases. This CDR3 is CASSTHSGVSNQPQHF. CDR3 nucleotides: TGTGCCAGTAGTACCCACAGCGGTGTGAGCAATCAGCCCCAGCATTTT.

This sequence joins TRBV6-1 and TRBJ1-4; D is possibly TRBD1 (5 bases). V was shortened by 2 bases and J by 12 bases, with 19 bases between the two germline ends. This CDR3 has 15 amino acids. Germline V CDR1 and CDR2: MNHNS, SASEGT. In DNA, the CDR3 is TGTGCCAGCAGTGAAATTAGCTTTGAACGGGGGGAACTGTTTTTT. Protein sequence: CASSEISFERGELFF.

V gene TRBV24-1 combines with J gene TRBJ1-1; no clear D gene. The CDR3 is made up of 11 amino acids. V was pared by 3 bases and J by 4 bases, with 2 bases between. Germline V gene data show CDR1 as KGHDR and CDR2 as SFDVKD. The CDR3 sequence is CATSDGTEAFF. CDR3 DNA: TGTGCCACCAGTGATGGCACTGAAGCTTTCTTT.

This rearrangement joins TRBV7-2 to TRBJ2-1; unclear D gene. Germline-derived CDR1 and CDR2 are SGHTA and FQGNSA. The V gene lost 2 bases and the J gene lost 6 bases, with 8 bases spanning the gap. The CDR3 covers 13 residues. CDR3: CASSLSVRNEQFF. The CDR3 DNA is TGTGCCAGCAGCTTATCGGTACGCAATGAGCAGTTCTTC.

This clone was picked up many times. V is TRBV5-1 and J is TRBJ2-1, with 11 bases matching TRBD1. Germline lookup yields CDR1 SGHRS and CDR2 YFSETQ. V dropped 3 bases and J dropped 5; count of bases not matched to a gene: 4. This CDR3 contains 15 residues. CDR3 in DNA: TGCGCCAGCAGCTCCGGACAGGGGGCGAACAATGAGCAGTTCTTC. Translated: CASSSGQGANNEQFF. The variable domain in full, completed from reference TRBV5-1 and TRBJ2-1, reads KAGVTQTPRYLIKTRGQQVTLSCSPISGHRSVSWYQQTPGQGLQFLFEYFSETQRNKGNFPGRFSGRQFSNSRSEMNVSTLELGDSALYLCASSSGQGANNEQFFGPGTRLTVL.

This chain connects TRBV11-1 to TRBJ2-3; D is perhaps TRBD1 (6 bases). The V end lost 5 bases, the J end lost 0 bases, and 12 bases lay between the germline ends. The CDR3 sequence is 15 residues long. The germline CDR1 and CDR2 sequences are SGHAT and FQDESV (reference sequence). This CDR3 is CASSRTALSTDTQYF. CDR3 DNA sequence: TGTGCCAGCAGCCGGACAGCACTTAGCACAGATACGCAGTATTTT.

This clone was seen many times. Other DNA sequences in this specimen translate into the identical CDR3. V gene TRBV6-1 combines with J gene TRBJ1-5; no firm D call. Germline CDR1 is MNHNS and CDR2 is SASEGT. V lost 3 bases, J lost 4 bases, and 10 bases lay in between. CDR3 length: 14 amino acids. CDR3 loop: CASSESGGNQPQHF. The CDR3 coding sequence is TGTGCCAGCAGTGAGTCGGGAGGGAATCAGCCCCAGCATTTT.

Relative to its sample, this clone is medium-sized (0.01 to 0.1%). V and J are TRBV5-1 and TRBJ2-5; TRBD2 aligns across 12 bases. Germline CDR1 SGHRS, CDR2 YFSETQ. The CDR3 runs to 16 residues. The J segment lost 4 bases and the V segment lost 0 bases, leaving 4 bases of the junction unmatched. CDR3 protein: CASSLGLAGGPETQYF. CDR3 sequence (DNA): TGCGCCAGCAGCTTGGGGCTAGCGGGAGGGCCAGAGACCCAGTACTTC.

In its sample, this clone is medium-sized. The CDR3 DNA reads TGTGCCAGTAGTATAGAGTCCGGGACTAGCGGGAGTAATGAGCAGTTCTTC. Translated: CASSIESGTSGSNEQFF. The chain joins TRBV19 to TRBJ2-1, with 14 bases matching TRBD2. The CDR3 contains 17 residues. Germline V lookup: CDR1 LNHDA, CDR2 SQIVND (reference sequence). The J segment lost 7 bases and the V segment lost 0 bases, leaving 5 bases of the junction unmatched.

This clone was found a few times. The chain is built from TRBV6-1 and TRBJ1-1, with TRBD1 matching over 8 bases. V lost 6 bases and J lost 4; bases outside the gene matches: 4. The CDR3 covers 13 residues. The germline CDR1 and CDR2 sequences are MNHNS and SASEGT. The CDR3 DNA sequence: TGTGCCAGCAGATCACAGGGGGGCACTGAAGCTTTCTTT. Translating gives CASRSQGGTEAFF.

Judged by abundance, this clone is medium-sized. This rearrangement joins TRBV19 to TRBJ1-5, with D possibly matching TRBD1 (6 bases). The CDR3 consists of 16 residues. Germline V gene sequence: CDR1 LNHDA, CDR2 SQIVND (reference sequence). V lost 5 bases and J 7 bases, leaving 21 bases between the germline ends. The CDR3 sequence is CASSAPQGLQGQPQHF. The DNA for the CDR3 is TGTGCCAGTAGTGCCCCACAGGGCCTCCAGGGGCAGCCCCAGCATTTT. Full variable domain (remainder filled in from reference TRBV19 and TRBJ1-5): DGGITQSPKYLFRKEGQNVTLSCEQNLNHDAMYWYRQDPGQGLRLIYYSQIVNDFQKGDIAEGYSVSREKKESFPLTVTSAQKNPTAFYLCASSAPQGLQGQPQHFGDGTRLSIL.

This clone turned up a few times. The chain has TRBV6-1 and TRBJ2-1; D might be TRBD2 (5 bases). Germline V gene data show CDR1 as MNHNS and CDR2 as SASEGT. This CDR3 has 14 amino acids. Trimming cost V 7 bases and J 7 bases, with 17 bases left between them. Here the CDR3 DNA reads TGTGCCAGCACCACGAGCGGTACTAGGAATGAGCAGTTCTTC. It translates to CASTTSGTRNEQFF.

The rearrangement joins TRBV6-1 to TRBJ1-2, with TRBD1 matching over 9 bases. The J segment lost 6 bases and the V segment lost 8 bases, leaving 10 bases of the junction unmatched. The CDR3 runs 14 residues. The germline gives CDR1 MNHNS, CDR2 SASEGT. DNA for the CDR3: TGTGCCAGCGGAAACCGGGACAGGGACGATGGCTACACCTTC. It encodes CASGNRDRDDGYTF.

By proportion, this clone is medium-sized. The chain links TRBV20-1 to TRBJ2-7; D may be TRBD1 or TRBD2 (5 bases each). The CDR3 is 14 residues long. The V and J ends lost 3 bases and 6 bases respectively, with 18 bases between them. Germline V CDR1 and CDR2: DFQATT, SNEGSKA (reference sequence). The CDR3 protein is CSARDGKGEIEQYF. CDR3 sequence (DNA): TGCAGTGCTAGGGATGGGAAAGGGGAGATCGAGCAGTACTTC.

The V call is TRBV28, the J call TRBJ1-5; D unresolved. Germline-derived CDR1 and CDR2 are MDHEN and SYDVKM. The CDR3 spans 12 residues. V was trimmed by 8 bases and J by 5 bases, leaving 10 bases between them. The CDR3 DNA reads as TGTGCCAGCCGATTCGCCTATCAGCCCCAGCATTTT. Its protein is CASRFAYQPQHF.

In its sample, this clone was seen a few times. The chain uses TRBV2 and TRBJ1-1; tentative D call: TRBD1 (6 bases). CDR3 size: 14 residues. From germline, CDR1 is SNHLY and CDR2 FYNNEI. The V end was cut by 5 bases, the J end by 1 base, with 11 bases between. The CDR3 here is CASSYRTENTEAFF. The CDR3 DNA is TGTGCCAGCAGTTATCGGACAGAGAACACTGAAGCTTTCTTT.

The chain carries TRBV30 and TRBJ1-6; D gene ambiguous. Germline loops: CDR1 GTSNPN, CDR2 SVGIG (reference sequence). V was cut by 2 bases and J by 7 bases, with 9 bases left in between. This CDR3 region has 13 residues. The CDR3 protein is CAWSSQENSPLHF. The CDR3 DNA follows: TGTGCCTGGAGTTCCCAGGAAAATTCACCCCTCCACTTT.

This clone has ten or more counts. A clone one base away is much larger, so this may be a read error. The CDR3 DNA sequence: TGTGCCAGCAGCTTAGGGGGGACAGCCAATCGGCCCCAGCATTTT. This sequence encodes CASSLGGTANRPQHF. The chain is built from TRBV7-2 and TRBJ1-5; 7 bases align to TRBD1. The CDR3 consists of 15 residues. Germline-derived CDR1 and CDR2 are SGHTA and FQGNSA.

This clone occurred a few times. J is TRBJ1-6 and V is TRBV27, with D maybe TRBD1 (5 bases). Germline values: CDR1 MNHEY, CDR2 SMNVEV (reference sequence). This CDR3 comprises 14 residues. V lost 3 bases, J lost 10 bases, and 13 bases lay in between. The CDR3 reads CASSLVGVGSPLHF. The CDR3 bases are TGTGCCAGCAGTTTGGTAGGGGTAGGGTCACCCCTCCACTTT.

The table lists this clone with a count of one. This sequence joins TRBV30 and TRBJ2-3; D is perhaps TRBD2 (5 bases). Germline CDR1 reads GTSNPN; CDR2 reads SVGIG (reference sequence). The germline V and J ends were trimmed by 3 bases and 0 bases, with 7 bases remaining between them. CDR3 length: 13 residues. The chain's CDR3 is CAWSGISTDTQYF. In nucleotides, the CDR3 is TGTGCCTGGAGCGGGATCAGCACAGATACGCAGTATTTT.

V and J are TRBV20-1 and TRBJ1-2, with a possible D match to TRBD1 (6 bases). Looked up from germline, CDR1 is DFQATT and CDR2 is SNEGSKA (reference sequence). V lost 3 bases, J lost 3 bases, and 11 bases lay in between. This CDR3 contains 13 residues. The CDR3 loop reads CSASPGGDYGYTF. The CDR3 DNA follows: TGCAGTGCTAGTCCCGGGGGCGACTATGGCTACACCTTC.

This chain connects TRBV5-6 to TRBJ1-5, with 8 nucleotides matching TRBD1. Germline V lookup: CDR1 SGHDT, CDR2 YYEEEE. CDR3 length: 14 amino acids. V was pared by 3 bases and J by 5 bases, with 4 bases of the junction left unmatched. The CDR3 protein is CASSSGQGDQPQHF. The CDR3 nucleotides read TGTGCCAGCAGCTCTGGACAGGGAGATCAGCCCCAGCATTTT.

This clone was detected many times. This may arise from a read error, as a much more abundant clone is one base away. The conserved phenylalanine or tryptophan is not found at the CDR3 terminus, so this likely reflects a read error. The chain employs TRBV6-5 and TRBJ2-1, with D perhaps TRBD1 (6 bases). There are 16 residues in the CDR3. The V and J ends lost 0 bases and 7 bases respectively, with 16 bases between them. Germline CDR1 MNHEY, CDR2 SVGAGI. The CDR3 spells CASSYSLKGDQNEQFL. CDR3 sequence (DNA): TGTGCCAGCAGTTACTCGTTAAAGGGGGACCAAAATGAGCAGTTCCTC.

V and J are TRBV6-1 and TRBJ2-5, with D tentatively TRBD1 or TRBD2 (6 bases each). Deletions cut 6 bases from V and 5 bases from J, with 16 bases between. This CDR3 is 14 amino acids long. The germline V gene encodes CDR1 MNHNS and CDR2 SASEGT. CDR3 nucleotides: TGTGCCAGCAGCCTGCTGGACAGCGGGGAGACCCAGTACTTC. Translation gives CASSLLDSGETQYF.